This T cell receptor (beta chain) stems from a study of cytotoxic CD8 clonotypes in ibrutinib-treated CLL (dated by TCRdb to about 2021). For context, the study as a whole: The cohort was composed of around twelve relapsed/refractory and fewer than 16 treatment-naive patients; IGHV unmutated status was identified in around 17 patients. Of the 85 to 95 participants in the trial, 26 had longitudinal samples available. Responses were partial in 24 patients and complete in 2; after median about 63 months follow-up, roughly 14 stayed in remission and roughly twelve progressed. On average, each sample yielded roughly 250,000 productive templates and about 94,000 productive rearrangements. Every sample from remission and from progressive disease was obtained while the patients were still on ibrutinib. The response samples were drawn at a median of 12 months into treatment, with a range of roughly 6 to 36 months. Cryopreserved peripheral blood mononuclear cells were obtained prior to treatment, at the time of response, and at either disease progression or sustained remission. Study-wide findings and limitations: Baseline clonality was found to be higher than that of age-matched healthy donors and was strongly correlated with circulating CD8+ T-cell counts. Public clonotypes were rare and either contracted or stayed stable during treatment, and the rise in clonality at ibrutinib response reflected the expansion of private clonotypes. Lymph node repertoires were not examined, and the timing of sampling was not matched between patients in sustained remission and those whose disease progressed. Clonality rose at ibrutinib response, remained stable during sustained remission, and dropped back toward baseline at progression.

Based on the germline V gene, the CDR1 and CDR2 sequences are SNHLY and FYNNEI. V lost 4 bases and J lost 6 bases, and the count of bases not matched to a germline gene is 8. Counted from cysteine to phenylalanine, this CDR3 has 15 amino acids. Only CDR3 DNA is held: 45 bases, read in frame from base 1. Notes on this clone: The antigen it recognizes is unknown. Per-base qualities were not stored, and no clone one base away is much larger.

The time point tag for this specimen amounts to: progressive disease on ibrutinib. For TCR beta library preparation, about 2.2 micrograms of genomic DNA was extracted from cryopreserved PBMCs. Longitudinal blood samples from CLL patients on ibrutinib monotherapy underwent high-throughput TCR beta sequencing. The patients took part in an open-label, single-center phase 2 trial of ibrutinib monotherapy. The goal of deep resolution MiSeq sequencing was a depth between 1 in 1 million and 1 in 200,000 T cells, and coverage averaged 10x per clonotype. The immunoSEQ hsTCRB Kit was used to generate TCR beta libraries. On the authors' methods: Data were analyzed with ImmunoSEQ Data Assistant and ImmunoSEQ Analyzer, with V, D and J genes assigned per IMGT definitions. Clonality, with values ranging from 0 to 1, was calculated as one minus the normalized Shannon entropy of productive rearrangement frequencies. Public clonotype analysis was restricted to overrepresented clonotypes comprising at least 0.05% of each patient's repertoire. Thirteen age-matched healthy donor repertoires from immuneACCESS were used as controls for clonality. TCRdb holds this immuneACCESS table with in-frame rearrangements only. Some clones are missing; in checked studies, unresolved V genes explain under half, and the rest has no known cause. The V and J calls and clone size are taken from that table; D and trimming were inferred from the DNA. The sample table lists tens of thousands of clones, 54% of them with a count of one. The ten largest clones take up 20% to 30% of the sample.

The rearranged segments are TRBV2 and TRBJ2-1; TRBD1 lines up with 8 middle nucleotides. The receptor was derived from a human donor with chronic lymphocytic leukemia. The input for sequencing was PBMCs, taken at disease progression, from a patient treated with ibrutinib. The CDR3 reads CASSGRDRPLNEQFF. The DNA sequence is given as TGTGCCAGCAGTGGACGGGACAGGCCACTCAATGAGCAGTTCTTC.